The next 16 T cell receptor beta chains were all read from a single sample in a study of T cells in Graves' hyperthyroidism and ophthalmopathy. Template material for amplifying TCR beta CDR3 regions consisted of RNA transcripts. The HTBI primer set was used in a first-round RT-PCR of the TCR CDR3. Using its own MiXCR run on the multiplex PCR reads, TCRdb lists one record per CDR3 protein. The table has about 770,000 distinct CDR3 sequences, around 19% seen once. The sequencing sample was made of blood. These receptor sequences come from a woman aged 50 to 60 with Graves' hyperthyroidism that later progressed to Graves' ophthalmopathy.

As regards this clonotype: A much larger clone lies a single base off, so this may be a read error. Since the CDR3 does not end with the conserved phenylalanine or tryptophan, this likely comes from a read error. The rearrangement uses TRBV2 and TRBJ1-1; D remains ambiguous. Trimming shortened V by 2 bases and J by 6 bases, and 10 bases separated the two germline ends. The germline CDR1 and CDR2 sequences are SNHLY and FYNNEI. The CDR3 has 13 amino acids. The CDR3: CASSESFLAEAFS. The CDR3 DNA reads TGTGCCAGCAGTGAATCGTTTTTGGCTGAAGCTTTCTCT.

In this sample, this clonotype turned up many times. The chain is built from TRBV20-1 and TRBJ2-5, with D maybe TRBD2 (7 bases). The CDR3 is 14 amino acids. The germline V and J ends were trimmed by 3 bases and 5 bases, with 16 bases remaining between them. Germline lookup yields CDR1 DFQATT and CDR2 SNEGSKA (reference sequence). Here the CDR3 reads CSASGGANRETQYF. The CDR3 nucleotides read TGCAGTGCTAGTGGGGGGGCCAACAGGGAGACCCAGTACTTC.

This chain connects TRBV4-1 to TRBJ1-2; 8 bases match TRBD1. The CDR3 consists of 16 residues. Germline V CDR1 and CDR2: MGHRA, YSYEKL. Unmatched junction bases numbered 12, after V lost 1 base and J lost 8 bases. The CDR3 is CASSQVWAGGVLGYTF. As DNA, the CDR3 is TGCGCCAGCAGCCAAGTGTGGGCAGGGGGCGTCTTAGGCTACACCTTC.

This clonotype turned up a few times. This chain connects TRBV6-2 or TRBV6-3 to TRBJ2-7; tentatively, D is TRBD2 (5 bases). This CDR3 has 15 amino acids. The germline V gene has CDR1 MNHEY and CDR2 SVGEGT. V was shortened by 6 bases and J by 3 bases, with 18 bases between the two germline ends. The CDR3 DNA follows: TGTGCCAGCAGCCCCGGTCCCCTGGGGAGCTACGAGCAGTACTTC. It translates to CASSPGPLGSYEQYF.

This clonotype was seen at least ten times. This chain uses TRBV12-3 or TRBV12-4 with TRBJ1-4, with no clear D. V shed 7 bases and J shed 0 bases, with 6 bases lying between them. The CDR3 loop spans 13 amino acids. The CDR3 nucleotides read TGTGCCAGCACCGGGACAACTAATGAAAAACTGTTTTTT. Encoded protein: CASTGTTNEKLFF.

Remarks on this clonotype: A single base separates this from a much larger clone, so it may be a read error. CDR3 protein: CSAGRDSYDSPLHF. The CDR3 nucleotides read TGCAGTGCTGGCCGGGACAGCTATGATTCACCCCTCCACTTT. The rearrangement joins TRBV20-1 to TRBJ1-6; 7 bases align to TRBD1. The CDR3 extends over 14 amino acids. Germline CDR1 and CDR2: DFQATT and SNEGSKA (reference sequence).

At least ten counts were recorded for this clonotype. V and J are TRBV6-5 and TRBJ2-7, with 7 bases fitting TRBD1. Germline lookup yields CDR1 MNHEY and CDR2 SVGAGI. This CDR3 has 15 amino acids. V was pared by 0 bases and J by 3 bases, with 5 bases of the junction left unmatched. The chain's CDR3 is CASSYSLRDSYEQYF. The CDR3 DNA is TGTGCCAGCAGTTACTCACTCCGGGACAGCTACGAGCAGTACTTC.

The V and J genes are TRBV29-1 and TRBJ2-5, with D maybe TRBD2 (6 bases). Germline V CDR1 and CDR2: SQVTM, ANQGSEA. This CDR3 is built from 13 residues. V lost 1 base and J lost 12, with 18 bases in between. The CDR3 DNA follows: TGCAGCGTTGAAGGTCGGGGGACCACGTTCGAGTACTTC. It encodes CSVEGRGTTFEYF.

Only a few counts were recorded for this clonotype. The V and J genes are TRBV6-5 and TRBJ2-4; TRBD2 is a possible D gene (5 bases). Trimming took off 0 bases at V and 4 bases at J, with 10 bases between the two ends. The germline gives CDR1 MNHEY, CDR2 SVGAGI. The CDR3 consists of 15 residues. The CDR3 DNA is TGTGCCAGCAGTTACTCTGGCGGGTTGAAAAACATTCAGTACTTC. As protein: CASSYSGGLKNIQYF.

V is TRBV12-3 or TRBV12-4 and J is TRBJ1-6; TRBD1 matches at 10 bases. V dropped 6 bases and J dropped 1; count of bases not matched to a gene: 12. The CDR3 sequence is 19 residues long. The CDR3 here is CASSPGTGAYSSYNSPLHF. The CDR3 DNA follows: TGTGCCAGCAGCCCCGGGACAGGGGCCTATTCGTCCTATAATTCACCCCTCCACTTT.

In this sample, this clonotype turned up many times. The chain couples TRBV2 to TRBJ2-1, with 9 positions matching TRBD1. Germline V gene sequence: CDR1 SNHLY, CDR2 FYNNEI. J gave up 0 bases and V 11 bases, and 8 bases lay outside the gene matches. The CDR3 has 15 amino acids. The CDR3 bases are TGTGCCCTGCTTAGGGACAGGGACTCCTACAATGAGCAGTTCTTC. It codes for CALLRDRDSYNEQFF.

This clonotype was recorded at least ten times. This chain uses TRBV20-1 with TRBJ2-3, with D possibly TRBD2 on 5 matching bases. Germline V gene sequence: CDR1 DFQATT, CDR2 SNEGSKA (reference sequence). CDR3 length equals 17 residues. V was pared by 2 bases and J by 4 bases, with 22 bases between. The CDR3 sequence is CSARLSLYRRAADTQYF. The CDR3 nucleotides read TGCAGTGCTAGACTCTCCCTATATCGGCGGGCCGCAGATACGCAGTATTTT.

The chain joins TRBV10-1 to TRBJ1-2, with 10 bases fitting TRBD1. The CDR3 has 15 amino acids. V was pared by 2 bases and J by 8 bases, with 8 bases of the junction left unmatched. Germline loops: CDR1 WNHNN, CDR2 SYGVQD (reference sequence). The CDR3 DNA reads as TGCGCCAGCAGTGAGACCGGGACAGGGGAAGCAGGCTACACCTTC. Translated: CASSETGTGEAGYTF.

This clonotype appeared a few times. The genes are TRBV20-1 and TRBJ1-1; TRBD1 might be the D (6 bases). The CDR3 loop spans 16 amino acids. Germline assignment: CDR1 DFQATT and CDR2 SNEGSKA (reference sequence). The V and J ends lost 6 bases and 1 base respectively, with 21 bases between them. CDR3: CSAAKDSRPWNTEAFF. The CDR3 nucleotides are TGCAGTGCCGCGAAGGACAGTCGACCCTGGAACACTGAAGCTTTCTTT.

This clonotype was observed many times. The gene calls are TRBV3-1 and TRBJ2-5; D may be TRBD2 (5 bases). In germline, CDR1 is LGHDT, CDR2 YNNKEL (reference sequence). V lost 1 base, J lost 4 bases, and 13 bases lay in between. This CDR3 is built from 15 residues. The CDR3 reads CASSQAPGNVETQYF. The CDR3 coding sequence is TGTGCCAGCAGCCAAGCTCCGGGGAACGTAGAGACCCAGTACTTC.

This clonotype was seen ten or more times. The genes are TRBV3-1 and TRBJ2-5; 7 nucleotides line up with TRBD1. The ends lost 3 bases at V and 7 bases at J; junction bases unmatched: 8. CDR1 is LGHDT, CDR2 YNNKEL, per germline (reference sequence). The CDR3 consists of 14 residues. As DNA, the CDR3 is TGTGCCAGCAGCCACCGCACAGGGGCGCCGACCCAGTACTTC. The encoded protein is CASSHRTGAPTQYF.